This TCR beta chain was obtained from a study of blood T cell repertoires in COVID-19 (dated by TCRdb to about 2020). Background on the whole study: Samples from collaborators originated in the United States, Italy and Spain and spanned both the acute and convalescent phases of COVID-19. Deeply sampled blood TCRbeta repertoires from subjects exposed to, actively infected with, or recovered from COVID-19 were included in the dataset. A de-identified subject ID, COVID-19 status, age in years and sex were almost always included in the sample metadata. Samples came from the ongoing ImmuneRACE study (first 160 participants) plus 1,254 subjects from 6 global collaborators. HLA class I and class II types, where available, came from metadata supplied by the sample provider rather than from assay-based typing. The prospective study material was composed of cDNA or gDNA derived from T cells, B-cell-depleted T cells, or PBMCs. A freely available public database, intended as a resource for researchers studying the immune response to SARS-CoV-2, is where the repertoires were released. The paper's findings and limits, for the study overall: The amount of clinical and demographic metadata varied by source and participant and was provided uncurated.

Each collaborating institution followed its own protocols to collect whole blood in K2EDTA tubes. Collaborator samples were shipped for TCRbeta analysis as frozen whole blood, isolated PBMCs, or DNA extracted from either sample type. The germline V and J ends show losses of 0 bases and 2 bases respectively, and no gene match explains 7 bases of the junction. CDR1 and CDR2, per the germline V gene (reference sequence), are LGHDT and YNNKEL. Reading from cysteine to phenylalanine, the CDR3 counts 16 amino acids. Only the CDR3 DNA stays, 48 bases, in frame from base 1. The immunoSEQ Assay, a bias-controlled multiplex PCR, was used to amplify TCRbeta CDR3 regions from genomic DNA. In the original analysis: The number of nucleated cells in each sample was estimated by amplification of reference gene primers within the assay. Sequence reads were collapsed and filtered to measure the absolute abundance of every unique TCRbeta CDR3 rearrangement. For each sample, productive Simpson clonality was calculated as the square root of Simpson's diversity index over productive rearrangements. The clones in this table, taken by TCRdb from immuneACCESS, are in-frame only. Not every clone is retained; where verified, under half of the shortfall comes from an unresolved V gene, and the cause of the rest is unknown. That table is the source of V, J and clone size, and D and trimming were worked out from the DNA. Here the sample has more than 95,000 clones; roughly nine tenths occur a single time. Roughly 17% of the sample lies in the top ten.

Remarks on this clone: This clone's antigen is unknown. Base qualities are not recorded, but no much larger clone differs from it by a single base.

Rearrangement joined TRBV3-1 (or the pseudogene TRBV3-2) to TRBJ2-7; 7 of the junction bases match TRBD2. The TCR was taken from a woman aged 80 or older in a cohort sampled during active COVID-19. Sequencing was done on a sample of peripheral blood. DNA sequence: TGTGCCAGCAGCCAAGAGCTGACTAGCCAAGCCTACGAGCAGTACTTC. Its protein reads: CASSQELTSQAYEQYF.